This TCR beta chain originates from a study of cytomegalovirus exposure and HLA in healthy donors. General study points: A missense DCLRE1C variant was associated with V- and J-gene trimming of TCR beta chains in a later analysis, and an independent cohort replicated the association. Available immune exposure information was restricted to CMV serostatus only. Presence/absence results assume similar sequencing depth per donor, which may not hold. Most CMV-associated TCR beta chains were later found to appear HLA-restricted.

In the PCR, 60 Vbeta and 13 Jbeta primers were used. Sequenced by immunoSEQ multiplex PCR; TCRdb stores in-frame clones only, minus some. The top ten clones hold about 3.1% of a sample with 150,000 to 200,000 clones, 78% of them seen once. The V gene's germline CDR1 is SGHVS and CDR2 FNYEAQ. The CDR3 is 14 residues long. The V and J ends lost 4 bases and 3 bases respectively, with 7 bases between them. Regarding this clone: The antigen is not known.

This chain links TRBV7-6 with TRBJ2-6; a possible D gene is TRBD1 (5 bases). The sequence was obtained from a female donor in good health and CMV-seronegative. Sequenced sample: PBMCs. CDR3 protein: CASSSTVGANVLTF. The DNA of the CDR3 is TGTGCCAGCAGCTCGACAGTTGGGGCCAACGTCCTGACTTTC.